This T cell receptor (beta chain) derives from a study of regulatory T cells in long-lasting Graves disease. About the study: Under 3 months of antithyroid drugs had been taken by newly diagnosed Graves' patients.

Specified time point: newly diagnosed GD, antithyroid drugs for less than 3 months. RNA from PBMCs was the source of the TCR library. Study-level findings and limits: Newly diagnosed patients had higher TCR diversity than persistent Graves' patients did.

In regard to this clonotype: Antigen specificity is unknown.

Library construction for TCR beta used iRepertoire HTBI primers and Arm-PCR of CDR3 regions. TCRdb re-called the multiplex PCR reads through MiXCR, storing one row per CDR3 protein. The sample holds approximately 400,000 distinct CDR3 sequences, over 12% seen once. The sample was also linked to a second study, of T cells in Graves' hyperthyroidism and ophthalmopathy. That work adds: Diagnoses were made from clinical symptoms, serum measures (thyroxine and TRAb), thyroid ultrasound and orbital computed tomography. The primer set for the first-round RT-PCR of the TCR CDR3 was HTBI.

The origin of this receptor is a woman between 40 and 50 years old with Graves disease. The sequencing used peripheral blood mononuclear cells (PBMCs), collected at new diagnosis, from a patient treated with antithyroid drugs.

The CDR3 coding sequence is TGCGCCAGCAGACCGGAGAGTGGCAATCAGCCCCAGCATTTT. Translating it yields CASRPESGNQPQHF. The chain employs TRBV5-1 and TRBJ1-5; D is unresolved. Germline values: CDR1 SGHRS, CDR2 YFSETQ. The CDR3 spans 14 residues. With 5 bases removed from V and 2 bases from J, the gap between germline ends came to 11 bases.